This T cell receptor beta chain was recovered during a study of vaccination effects on CD4 cells after COVID-19 (dated by TCRdb to between 2020 and 2023). About the investigation overall: Each participant got two doses of an mRNA SARS-CoV-2 vaccine, either BNT162b2 or mRNA-1273. The full study included some 10 COVID-19 convalescent patients and several SARS-CoV-2-naive healthy vaccine recipients. In both COVID-19 convalescent patients and infection-naive vaccine recipients, the study compared SARS-CoV-2 spike-specific CD4+ TCR repertoires from before mRNA vaccination with those from after it. The Oncomine TCR Beta short-read assay on an Illumina iSeq 100 was used to sequence cultures from other donors in the study. Pre-vaccine samples were collected from two convalescent patients 16 days and one week before the first dose, corresponding to 142 and 148 days after COVID-19 diagnosis.

Notes on this clone: There is no known antigen for this receptor. No base quality information exists; no much larger clone differs at one position.

The research as a whole found: Both infection-induced and vaccine-induced clones contracted markedly at late post-vaccination timepoints, which is consistent with waning T cell responses. The study was limited by a small number of convalescent patients, and early post-infection timepoints were lacking. Among convalescent patients, the spike-reactive repertoire after vaccination was made up mainly of new vaccine-induced clones that were largely distinct from the clones induced by infection.

The ViraFEST assay stimulated PBMC with viral peptide pools and then used TCR sequencing to identify antigen-specific CD4+ T cell clonotypes by expansion. After less than 13 days of culture, CD4+ T cells were isolated with the EasySep CD4+ T cell isolation kit. PCR-confirmed SARS-CoV-2 infection had occurred in convalescent patients between March and December 2020, before the Alpha, Beta and Delta variants emerged in the United States. Over 1.5 million PBMC per well were cultured with around 9.8 ug/ml peptides in IMDM containing 5% human AB serum, roughly 10 IU/ml IL-2 and gentamicin. For the negative control culture condition, an HIV-1 Nef peptide pool was used. On days 3 and 7, half of the culture medium was replaced with fresh IL-2-containing medium. Unless noted otherwise, every peptide stimulation condition was grown in triplicate wells. Using Ficoll-Paque Plus gradient centrifugation, PBMC were separated from whole blood and then either used fresh or cryopreserved at -140C. The QIAamp micro DNA kit was used to extract genomic DNA from the cultured CD4+ T cells.

The protocol used for the library was the immunoSEQ multiplex PCR assay. TCR beta CDR3 sequencing was performed on DNA from the cultured, isolated CD4+ T cells. The published analysis was carried out like this. Non-productive TCR sequences were removed, reads were trimmed to the CDR3 region, and CDR3s of at least 7 amino acids were retained. The MANAFEST web app was used to pick out antigen-specific clonotypes by comparing their expansion in peptide wells with that in reference cultures. To count as positive, a clone had to show expansion at FDR<0.05 compared with the reference and with all other wells, an odds ratio above 5, and a frequency above 0.1% in two replicate wells. A clonotype was called cross-reactive if it was significantly expanded both in SARS-CoV-2 spike wells and in at least one common cold coronavirus spike condition. CDR3 similarity was assessed by Levenshtein distance using the stringdist R package, and unrooted trees were constructed with ape in R 3.6.1. The immuneACCESS repertoire file appears here via TCRdb, limited to in-frame rearrangements. These files lack a portion of the clones; in checked studies, under half of the deficit traces to unresolved V genes, and the cause of the others is not known. Clone size and the V and J calls come from that table; the DNA yielded D and trimming. The sample table lists fewer than 90,000 clones, 73% of them with a count of one. Less than 6.5% of the sample is in the top ten clones.

The origin of this receptor is a human donor who had a prior SARS-CoV-2 infection. The sequencing used CD4+ T cells from PBMCs cultured with HIV peptides, collected before COVID-19 vaccination. According to the study, the label for this sample's cell subset or site signals: HIV-1 Nef peptide pool negative control/reference culture.

The DNA sequence is TGTGCCACCAGGAAAGGGGTGAACACTGAAGCTTTCTTT. Its translation is CATRKGVNTEAFF. Recombination connected TRBV15 to TRBJ1-1, with TRBD1 tentatively as D gene (5 bases match). V is cut by 6 bases and J by 0 bases, and the space between the germline ends is 8 bases. CDR1 is given as LNHNV and CDR2 as YYDKDF, both from the germline V gene (reference sequence). The CDR3 sequence holds 13 residues, the cysteine and phenylalanine included. Only the CDR3 region is kept as DNA, spanning 39 bases read in frame from base 1.